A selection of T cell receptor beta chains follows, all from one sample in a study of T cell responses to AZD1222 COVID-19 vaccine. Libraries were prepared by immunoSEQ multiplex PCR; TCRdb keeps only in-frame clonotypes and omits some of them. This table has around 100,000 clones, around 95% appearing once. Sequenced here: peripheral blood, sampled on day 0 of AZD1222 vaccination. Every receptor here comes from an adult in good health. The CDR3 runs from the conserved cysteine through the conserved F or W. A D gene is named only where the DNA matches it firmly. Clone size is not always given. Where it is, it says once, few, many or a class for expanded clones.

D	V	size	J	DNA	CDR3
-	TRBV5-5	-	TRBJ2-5	TGTGCCAGCAGCTCCCAGGCCGAGACCCAGTACTTC	CASSSQAETQYF
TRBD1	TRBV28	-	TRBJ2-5	TGTGCCAGCAGTCAGCCGGGACAGGGCCAAGAGACCCAGTACTTC	CASSQPGQGQETQYF
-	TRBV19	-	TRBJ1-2	TGTGCCACTAGGGGGGATGGCTACACCTTC	CATRGDGYTF
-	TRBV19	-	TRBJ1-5	TGTGCCAGTACCCTTTCCAGAGGGCAGCCCCAGCATTTT	CASTLSRGQPQHF
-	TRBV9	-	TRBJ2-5	TGTGCCAGCACCCGGCACTACTCCGGAGAGACCCAGTACTTC	CASTRHYSGETQYF
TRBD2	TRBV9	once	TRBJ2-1	TGTGCCAGCAGCCCTTCGGTCCTAGCGGGTTACAATGAGCAGTTCTTC	CASSPSVLAGYNEQFF
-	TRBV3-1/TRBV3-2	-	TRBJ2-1	TGTGCCAGCAGCGGGGAGACACTAGGGAGTGAGCAGTTCTTC	CASSGETLGSEQFF
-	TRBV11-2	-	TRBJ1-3	TGTGCCAGCCGAAGGTCCAGTGGAAACACCATATATTTT	CASRRSSGNTIYF
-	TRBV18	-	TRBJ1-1	TGTGCCAGCTCACCACCCTTGACGGTTGAGGGGACTGAAGCTTTCTTT	CASSPPLTVEGTEAFF
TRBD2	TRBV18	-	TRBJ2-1	TGTGCCAGCTCATCCGGACTAGCGGGCGAGCAGTTCTTC	CASSSGLAGEQFF
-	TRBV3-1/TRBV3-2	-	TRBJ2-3	TGTGCCAGCAGCCGAGTGGGGACTAGCACAGATACGCAGTATTTT	CASSRVGTSTDTQYF
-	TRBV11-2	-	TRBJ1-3	TGTGCCAGCAGCTTGCGGCCACAGGACAGTTCGAGCTCTGGAAACACCATATATTTT	CASSLRPQDSSSSGNTIYF
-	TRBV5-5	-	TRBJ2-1	TGTGCCAGCAGCCAGGGTTCCGGCGAGCAGTTCTTC	CASSQGSGEQFF
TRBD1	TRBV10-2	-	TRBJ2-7	TGCGCCAGCAGTGAGGTAGGGACAGTGAGAACCTACGAGCAGTACTTC	CASSEVGTVRTYEQYF
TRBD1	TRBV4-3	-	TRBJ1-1	TGCGCCAGCAGCGACAGGGGAGCGACGATCCCTTTCTTT	CASSDRGATIPFF
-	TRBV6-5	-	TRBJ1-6	TGTGCCAGCAGTTACTCGACGCGGGGGGGGAATTCACCCCTCCACTTT	CASSYSTRGGNSPLHF
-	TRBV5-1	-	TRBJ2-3	TGCGCCAGCAGCTTGGTCACTAGCACAGATACGCAGTATTTT	CASSLVTSTDTQYF
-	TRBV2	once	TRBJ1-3	TGTGCCAGCGGTTGGGATACCTTTGGAAACACCATATATTTT	CASGWDTFGNTIYF
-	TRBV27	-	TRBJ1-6	TGTGCCAGCAGTTTAGACCGAGCCAGCTTTACTTGGAATTCACCCCTCCACTTT	CASSLDRASFTWNSPLHF
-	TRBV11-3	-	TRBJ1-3	TGTGCCAGCAGCTTTCAGTCTGGAAACACCATATATTTT	CASSFQSGNTIYF
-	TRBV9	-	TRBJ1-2	TGTGCCAGCAGCGTAGTGGAAGACTATGGCTACACCTTC	CASSVVEDYGYTF
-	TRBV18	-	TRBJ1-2	TGTGCCAGCTCACCGGACGGACCCTATGGCTACACCTTC	CASSPDGPYGYTF
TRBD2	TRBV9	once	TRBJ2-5	TGTGCCAGCAGCGTAGGGTCGCTAGCGGTAGAGACCCAGTACTTC	CASSVGSLAVETQYF
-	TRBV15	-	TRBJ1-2	TGTGCCACCAGCAGAGATCCAGGAGGGGTGGGCGGCTACACCTTC	CATSRDPGGVGGYTF
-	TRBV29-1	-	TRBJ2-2	TGCAGCGTTGAATCCGGCCGAGCCGGGGAGCTGTTTTTT	CSVESGRAGELFF
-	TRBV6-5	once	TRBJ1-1	TGTGCCAGCAGAGGCAGCATCTGGACTGAAGCTTTCTTT	CASRGSIWTEAFF
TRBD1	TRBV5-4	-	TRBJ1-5	TGTGCCAGCAGCTCACAGGGGACCCAGCCCCAGCATTTT	CASSSQGTQPQHF
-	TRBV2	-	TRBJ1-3	TGTGCCAGCAGTGAAAGAGGGGGATCTGGAAACACCATATATTTT	CASSERGGSGNTIYF
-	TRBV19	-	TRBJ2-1	TGTGCCAGTAGGCCTGACAGGATCGATGAGGGCAATGAGCAGTTCTTC	CASRPDRIDEGNEQFF
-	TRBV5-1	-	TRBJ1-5	TGCGCCAGCAGCTTGGGTTGGAATCAGCCCCAGCATTTT	CASSLGWNQPQHF
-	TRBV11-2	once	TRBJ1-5	TGTGCCAGCAGCTTAGTAGGGGGGAGCTATAGCAATCAGCCCCAGCATTTT	CASSLVGGSYSNQPQHF
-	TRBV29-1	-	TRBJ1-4	TGCAGCGTTGCTCGACCGGGAGAAAAACTGTTTTTT	CSVARPGEKLFF
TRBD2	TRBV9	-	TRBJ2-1	TGTGCCAGCAGCTCCCCTGGGGGAGGGTTGGATGAGCAGTTCTTC	CASSSPGGGLDEQFF
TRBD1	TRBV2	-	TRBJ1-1	TGTGCCAGCAGCAACGGACAGGGGGCTACTGAAGCTTTCTTT	CASSNGQGATEAFF
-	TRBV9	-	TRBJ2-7	TGTGCCAGCAGCGTAGCTGCCGTAGGCTACGAGCAGTACTTC	CASSVAAVGYEQYF
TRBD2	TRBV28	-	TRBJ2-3	TGTGCCACGCATGGGACTAGCGGGACAGATACGCAGTATTTT	CATHGTSGTDTQYF
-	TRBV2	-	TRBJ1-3	TGTGCCAGCGCAGCTGGAAACACCATATATTTT	CASAAGNTIYF
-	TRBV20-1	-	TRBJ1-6	TGCAGTGCTAGTCCCGGGACACCTCCTAATTCACCCCTCCACTTT	CSASPGTPPNSPLHF
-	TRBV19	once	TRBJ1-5	TGTGCCAGTAGTAGGGTAGGAAGCAATCAGCCCCAGCATTTT	CASSRVGSNQPQHF
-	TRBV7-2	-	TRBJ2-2	TGTGCCAGCAGTTCGACCAACACCGGGGAGCTGTTTTTT	CASSSTNTGELFF
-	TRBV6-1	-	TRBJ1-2	TGTGCCAGCAGTGAACTTGAAAGGAGGAGTGGCTACACCTTC	CASSELERRSGYTF
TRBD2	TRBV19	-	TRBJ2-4	TGTGCCAGTATGTCCCTAGCGGGAGGGGATGCCAAAAACATTCAGTACTTC	CASMSLAGGDAKNIQYF